This T cell receptor beta chain was found in a study of blood T cell repertoires in COVID-19. On the study more broadly: COVID-19 samples collected from the United States, Italy and Spain covered acute and convalescent phases.

V gave up 7 bases and J gave up 8 bases, with 24 bases separating them. The germline CDR1 and CDR2 sequences are SNHLY and FYNNEI. The CDR3 contains 16 residues. In the authors' workflow: Cell counts per sample came from amplifying reference gene primers. Data came from immunoSEQ multiplex PCR; TCRdb stores just in-frame clones and leaves some out. From that table come the V and J calls and clone size; the DNA was used to work out D and trimming. The profile covers about 190,000 clones, with roughly 90% appearing a single time and less than 0.7% taken by the ten largest. V usage is TRBV2 and J usage is TRBJ2-1; possibly TRBD2 for D (6 bases). Sequenced sample: peripheral blood. The receptor was isolated from a man in his fifties with acute or convalescent COVID-19. The CDR3 DNA reads as TGTGCCAGCAAACGCCGTAGCGGAACCGAGGGCGATGAGCAGTTCTTC. It encodes CASKRRSGTEGDEQFF.